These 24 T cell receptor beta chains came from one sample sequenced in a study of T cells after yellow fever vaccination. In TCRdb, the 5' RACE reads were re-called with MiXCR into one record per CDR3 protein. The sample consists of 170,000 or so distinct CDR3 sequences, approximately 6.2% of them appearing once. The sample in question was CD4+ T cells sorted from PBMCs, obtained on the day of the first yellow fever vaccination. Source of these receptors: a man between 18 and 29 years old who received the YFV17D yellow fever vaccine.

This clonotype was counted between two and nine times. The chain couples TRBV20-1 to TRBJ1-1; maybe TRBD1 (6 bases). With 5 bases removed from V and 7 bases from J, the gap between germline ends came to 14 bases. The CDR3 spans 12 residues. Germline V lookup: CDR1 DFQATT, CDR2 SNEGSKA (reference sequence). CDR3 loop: CSAPQGTYEAFF. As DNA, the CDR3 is TGCAGTGCTCCACAGGGTACCTATGAAGCTTTCTTT.

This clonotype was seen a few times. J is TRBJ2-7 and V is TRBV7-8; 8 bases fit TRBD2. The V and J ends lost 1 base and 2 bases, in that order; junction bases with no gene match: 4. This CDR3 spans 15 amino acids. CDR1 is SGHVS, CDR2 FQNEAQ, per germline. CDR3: CASSLVLRGAYEQYV. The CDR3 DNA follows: TGTGCCAGCAGCTTAGTTTTGCGGGGGGCCTACGAGCAGTACGTC.

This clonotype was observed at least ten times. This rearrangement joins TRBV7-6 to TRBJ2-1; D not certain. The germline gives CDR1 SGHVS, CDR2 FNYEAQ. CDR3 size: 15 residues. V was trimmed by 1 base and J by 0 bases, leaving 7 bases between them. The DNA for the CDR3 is TGTGCCAGCAGCTTAGTCGCAGGCTCCTACAATGAGCAGTTCTTC. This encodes CASSLVAGSYNEQFF.

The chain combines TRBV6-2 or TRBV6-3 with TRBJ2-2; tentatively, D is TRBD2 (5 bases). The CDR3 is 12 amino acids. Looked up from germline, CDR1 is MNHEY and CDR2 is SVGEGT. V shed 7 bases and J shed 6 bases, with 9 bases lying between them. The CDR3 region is CASMEDPGELFF. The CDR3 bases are TGTGCCAGCATGGAGGACCCCGGGGAGCTGTTTTTT.

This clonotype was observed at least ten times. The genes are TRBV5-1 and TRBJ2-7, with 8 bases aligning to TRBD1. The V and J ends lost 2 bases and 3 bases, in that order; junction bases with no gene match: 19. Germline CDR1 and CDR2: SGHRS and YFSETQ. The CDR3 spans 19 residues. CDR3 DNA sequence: TGCGCCAGCAGCTTCCAGGTTAGTGGAAGACAGGGGAGCAGCTACGAGCAGTACTTC. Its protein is CASSFQVSGRQGSSYEQYF. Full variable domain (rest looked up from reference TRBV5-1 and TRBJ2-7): KAGVTQTPRYLIKTRGQQVTLSCSPISGHRSVSWYQQTPGQGLQFLFEYFSETQRNKGNFPGRFSGRQFSNSRSEMNVSTLELGDSALYLCASSFQVSGRQGSSYEQYFGPGTRLTVT.

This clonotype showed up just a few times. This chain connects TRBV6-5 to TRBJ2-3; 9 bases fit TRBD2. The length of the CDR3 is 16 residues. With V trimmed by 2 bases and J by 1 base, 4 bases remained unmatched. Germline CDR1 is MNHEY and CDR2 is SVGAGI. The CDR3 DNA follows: TGTGCCAGCAGTTACGAGGCTAGCGGGGGCACAGATACGCAGTATTTT. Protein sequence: CASSYEASGGTDTQYF.

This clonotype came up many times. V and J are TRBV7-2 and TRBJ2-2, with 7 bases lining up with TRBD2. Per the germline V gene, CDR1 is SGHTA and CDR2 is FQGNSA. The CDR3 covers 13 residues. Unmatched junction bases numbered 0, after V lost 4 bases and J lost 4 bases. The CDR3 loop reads CASSWTSTGELFF. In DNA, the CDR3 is TGTGCCAGCAGCTGGACTAGCACCGGGGAGCTGTTTTTT.

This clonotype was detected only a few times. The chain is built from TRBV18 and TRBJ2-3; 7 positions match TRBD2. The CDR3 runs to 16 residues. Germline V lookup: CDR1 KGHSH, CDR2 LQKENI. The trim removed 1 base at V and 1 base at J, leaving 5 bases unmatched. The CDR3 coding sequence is TGTGCCAGCTCACCACTCTCCAGCGGGGGCACAGATACGCAGTATTTT. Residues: CASSPLSSGGTDTQYF.

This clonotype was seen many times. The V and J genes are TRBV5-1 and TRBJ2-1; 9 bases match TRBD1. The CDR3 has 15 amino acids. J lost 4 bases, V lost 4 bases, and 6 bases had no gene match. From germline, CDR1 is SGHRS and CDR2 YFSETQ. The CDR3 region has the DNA TGCGCCAGCAGCGCGGGACAGGGACCTTACAATGAGCAGTTCTTC. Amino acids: CASSAGQGPYNEQFF.

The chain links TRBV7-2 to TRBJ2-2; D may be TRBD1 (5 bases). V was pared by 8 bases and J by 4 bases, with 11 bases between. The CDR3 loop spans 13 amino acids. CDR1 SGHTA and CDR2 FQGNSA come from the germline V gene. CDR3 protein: CASGAMGTGELFF. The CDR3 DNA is TGTGCCAGCGGGGCCATGGGCACCGGGGAGCTGTTTTTT.

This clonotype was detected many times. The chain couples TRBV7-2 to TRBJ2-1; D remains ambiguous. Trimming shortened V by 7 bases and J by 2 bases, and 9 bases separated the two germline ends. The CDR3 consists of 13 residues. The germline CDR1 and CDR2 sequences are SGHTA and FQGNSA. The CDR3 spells CASTPPAYNEQFF. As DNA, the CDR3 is TGTGCCAGCACCCCTCCCGCCTACAATGAGCAGTTCTTC. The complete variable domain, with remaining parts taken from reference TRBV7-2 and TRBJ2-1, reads GAGVSQSPSNKVTEKGKDVELRCDPISGHTALYWYRQSLGQGLEFLIYFQGNSAPDKSGLPSDRFSAERTGGSVSTLTIQRTQQEDSAVYLCASTPPAYNEQFFGPGTRLTVL.

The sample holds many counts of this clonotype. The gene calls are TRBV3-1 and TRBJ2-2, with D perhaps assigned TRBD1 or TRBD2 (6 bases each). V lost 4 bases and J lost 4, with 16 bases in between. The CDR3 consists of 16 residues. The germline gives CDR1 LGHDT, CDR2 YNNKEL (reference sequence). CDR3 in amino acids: CASSPRWGASTGELFF. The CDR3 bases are TGTGCCAGCAGCCCGCGGTGGGGGGCGAGCACCGGGGAGCTGTTTTTT. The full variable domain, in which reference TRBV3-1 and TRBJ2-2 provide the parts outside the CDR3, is DTAVSQTPKYLVTQMGNDKSIKCEQNLGHDTMYWYKQDSKKFLKIMFSYNNKELIINETVPNRFSPKSPDKAHLNLHINSLELGDSAVYFCASSPRWGASTGELFFGEGSRLTVL.

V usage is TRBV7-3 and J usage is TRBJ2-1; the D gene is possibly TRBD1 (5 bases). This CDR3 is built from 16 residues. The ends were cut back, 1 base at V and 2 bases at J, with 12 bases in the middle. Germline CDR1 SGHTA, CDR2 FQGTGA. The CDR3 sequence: CASSLMGRGPYNEQFF. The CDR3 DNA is TGTGCCAGCAGCTTAATGGGAAGGGGCCCCTACAATGAGCAGTTCTTC.

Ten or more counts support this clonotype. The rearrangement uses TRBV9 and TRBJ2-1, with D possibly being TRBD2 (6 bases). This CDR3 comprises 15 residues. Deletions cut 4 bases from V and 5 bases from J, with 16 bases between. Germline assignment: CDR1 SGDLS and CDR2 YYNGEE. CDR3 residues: CASSPPGLENNEQFF. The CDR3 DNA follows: TGTGCCAGCAGCCCCCCGGGACTGGAGAACAATGAGCAGTTCTTC.

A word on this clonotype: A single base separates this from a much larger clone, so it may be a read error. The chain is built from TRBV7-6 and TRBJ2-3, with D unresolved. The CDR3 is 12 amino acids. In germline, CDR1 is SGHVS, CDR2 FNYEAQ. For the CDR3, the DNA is TGTGCCTGCAGCTTATGGAGAAATACGCAGTATTTT. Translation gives CACSLWRNTQYF.

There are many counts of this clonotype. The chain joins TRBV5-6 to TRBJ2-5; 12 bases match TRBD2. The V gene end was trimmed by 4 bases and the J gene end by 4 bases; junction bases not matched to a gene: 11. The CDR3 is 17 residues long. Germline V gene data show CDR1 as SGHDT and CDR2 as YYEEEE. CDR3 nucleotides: TGTGCCAGCAGCGGCCTAGCGGGGGGGCCTGTGGGAGAGACCCAGTACTTC. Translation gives CASSGLAGGPVGETQYF.

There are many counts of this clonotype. The CDR3 here is CASSFGGGAYEQFF. CDR3 nucleotide sequence: TGTGCCAGCAGCTTCGGCGGGGGGGCCTATGAGCAGTTCTTC. This chain uses TRBV7-9 with TRBJ2-1, with 9 bases identical to TRBD2. The V gene's germline CDR1 is SEHNR and CDR2 FQNEAQ (reference sequence). The CDR3 totals 14 residues. With V trimmed by 3 bases and J by 8 bases, 5 bases remained unmatched.

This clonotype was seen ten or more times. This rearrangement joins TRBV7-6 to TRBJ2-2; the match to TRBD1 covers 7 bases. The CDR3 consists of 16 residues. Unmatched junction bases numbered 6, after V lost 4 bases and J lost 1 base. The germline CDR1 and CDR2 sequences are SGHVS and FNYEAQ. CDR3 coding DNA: TGTGCCAGCAGCTCCAGCCAGGGGGAGAACACCGGGGAGCTGTTTTTT. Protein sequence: CASSSSQGENTGELFF.

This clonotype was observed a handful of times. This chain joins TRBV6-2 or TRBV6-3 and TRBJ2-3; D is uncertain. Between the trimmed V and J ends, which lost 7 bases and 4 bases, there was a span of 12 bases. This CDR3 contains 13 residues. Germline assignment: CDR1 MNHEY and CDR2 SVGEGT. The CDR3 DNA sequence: TGTGCCAGCACGATGCCCTCTCCAGATACGCAGTATTTT. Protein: CASTMPSPDTQYF.

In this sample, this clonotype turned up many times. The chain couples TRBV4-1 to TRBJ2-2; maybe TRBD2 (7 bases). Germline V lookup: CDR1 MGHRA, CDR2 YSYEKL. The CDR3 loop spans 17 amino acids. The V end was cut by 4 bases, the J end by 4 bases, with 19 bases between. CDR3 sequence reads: CASSPIRGTKVTGELFF. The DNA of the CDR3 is TGCGCCAGCAGCCCGATAAGGGGGACTAAAGTCACCGGGGAGCTGTTTTTT.

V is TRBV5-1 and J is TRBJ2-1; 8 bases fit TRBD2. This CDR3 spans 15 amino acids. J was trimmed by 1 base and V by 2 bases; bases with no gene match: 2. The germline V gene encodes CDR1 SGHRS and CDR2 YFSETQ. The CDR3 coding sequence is TGCGCCAGCAGCTTTCGGGGGGGATCCTACAATGAGCAGTTCTTC. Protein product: CASSFRGGSYNEQFF. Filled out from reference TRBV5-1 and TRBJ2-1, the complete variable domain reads KAGVTQTPRYLIKTRGQQVTLSCSPISGHRSVSWYQQTPGQGLQFLFEYFSETQRNKGNFPGRFSGRQFSNSRSEMNVSTLELGDSALYLCASSFRGGSYNEQFFGPGTRLTVL.

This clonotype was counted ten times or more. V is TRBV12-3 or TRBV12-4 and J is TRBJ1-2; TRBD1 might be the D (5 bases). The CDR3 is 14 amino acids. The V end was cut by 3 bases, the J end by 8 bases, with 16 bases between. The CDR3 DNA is TGTGCCAGCAGTTTTTGGGACCGGTCTCAGGGCTACACCTTC. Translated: CASSFWDRSQGYTF.

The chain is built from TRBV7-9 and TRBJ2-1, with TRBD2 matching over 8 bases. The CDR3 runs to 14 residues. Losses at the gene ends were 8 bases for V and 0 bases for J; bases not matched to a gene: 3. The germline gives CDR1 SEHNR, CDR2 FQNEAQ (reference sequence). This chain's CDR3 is CASPGGVSYNEQFF. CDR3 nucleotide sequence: TGTGCCAGCCCCGGGGGGGTCTCCTACAATGAGCAGTTCTTC.

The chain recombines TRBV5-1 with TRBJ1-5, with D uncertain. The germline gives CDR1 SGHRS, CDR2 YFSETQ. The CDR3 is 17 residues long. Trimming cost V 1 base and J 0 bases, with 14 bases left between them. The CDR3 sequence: CASSLTAHNHSNQPQHF. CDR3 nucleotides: TGCGCCAGCAGCTTGACAGCTCATAACCATAGCAATCAGCCCCAGCATTTT.